What follows describes a single TCR beta chain. Its antigen remains unknown. Here immunoSEQ multiplex PCR was the method, and the copy in TCRdb shows in-frame clones only, minus some. The table records about 42,000 clones, about 81% of them present only once. This specimen belongs to a study of STAT3 mutations in large granular lymphocyte leukemia. As for the study in general: Among longitudinally sequenced T-LGLL patients, roughly half had canonical activating STAT3 mutations detected.

Overall study results and limits: Suggested: STAT3 mutation was not the ancestral event for these clonal expansions. Every T-cell large granular lymphocyte leukemia patient had at least one immunodominant TCR beta clonotype. TCR clonotype switching after therapy occurred in about 30% of the 18 patients. Treatment regimens differed across patients between samplings.

Trimming took 1 base from V and 0 from J, leaving 7 bases between them. This CDR3 region has 15 residues. The germline V gene has CDR1 MNHNS and CDR2 SASEGT. The sequence derives from a human donor with T large granular lymphocyte leukemia. Some clones in this sample may be carry-over from other donors' samples. The sample comprised PBMCs. This chain joins TRBV6-1 and TRBJ2-1, with no clear D. CDR3 in DNA: TGTGCCAGCAGTGAAGGTGGGTACTCCTACAATGAGCAGTTCTTC. Amino acids: CASSEGGYSYNEQFF.